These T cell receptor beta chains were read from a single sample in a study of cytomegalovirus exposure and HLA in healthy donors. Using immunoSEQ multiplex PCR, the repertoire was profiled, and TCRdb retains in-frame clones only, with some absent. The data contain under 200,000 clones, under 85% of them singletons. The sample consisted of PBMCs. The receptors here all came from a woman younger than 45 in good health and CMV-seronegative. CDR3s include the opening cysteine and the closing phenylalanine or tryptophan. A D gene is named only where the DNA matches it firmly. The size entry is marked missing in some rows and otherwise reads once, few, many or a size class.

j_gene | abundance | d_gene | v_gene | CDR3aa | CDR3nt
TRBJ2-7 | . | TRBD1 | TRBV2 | CASSAGQTYEQYF | TGTGCCAGCAGTGCGGGACAGACCTACGAGCAGTACTTC
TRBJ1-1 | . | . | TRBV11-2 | CASSLNPGDTEAFF | TGTGCCAGCAGCTTAAATCCAGGGGACACTGAAGCTTTCTTT
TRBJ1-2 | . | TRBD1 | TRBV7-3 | CASSFGTGYGYTF | TGTGCCAGCAGCTTCGGGACAGGCTATGGCTACACCTTC
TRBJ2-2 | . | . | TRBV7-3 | CASSFYTGELFF | TGTGCCAGCAGCTTCTATACCGGGGAGCTGTTTTTT
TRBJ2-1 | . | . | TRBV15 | CATSRGIGGDNEQFF | TGTGCCACCAGCAGAGGAATAGGCGGGGACAATGAGCAGTTCTTC
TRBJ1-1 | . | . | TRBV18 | CASSPLRGQETEAFF | TGTGCCAGCTCACCCCTTCGAGGGCAAGAGACTGAAGCTTTCTTT
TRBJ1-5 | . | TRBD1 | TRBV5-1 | CASSLAGQGGQPQHF | TGCGCCAGCAGCTTGGCCGGACAGGGGGGACAGCCCCAGCATTTT
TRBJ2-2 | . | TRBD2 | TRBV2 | CASSFRTSGVNTGELFF | TGTGCCAGCAGTTTTCGGACTAGCGGGGTGAACACCGGGGAGCTGTTTTTT
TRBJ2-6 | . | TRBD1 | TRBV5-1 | CASSLGDRGKTGANVLTF | TGCGCCAGCAGCCTTGGGGACAGGGGTAAGACTGGGGCCAACGTCCTGACTTTC
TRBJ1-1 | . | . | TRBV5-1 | CASSYTGFDEAFF | TGCGCCAGCAGCTATACAGGGTTCGATGAAGCTTTCTTT
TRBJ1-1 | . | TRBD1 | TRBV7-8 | CASSAGDRAKNTEAFF | TGTGCCAGCAGCGCGGGGGACAGGGCGAAGAACACTGAAGCTTTCTTT
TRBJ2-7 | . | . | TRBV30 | CAWSITRREQYF | TGTGCCTGGAGTATAACGAGGCGCGAGCAGTACTTC
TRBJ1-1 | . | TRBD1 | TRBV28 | CASTGTGKAFF | TGTGCCAGCACCGGGACAGGGAAAGCTTTCTTT
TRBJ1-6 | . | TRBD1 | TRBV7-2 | CASSFQGADSPLHF | TGTGCCAGCAGCTTCCAGGGGGCGGATTCACCCCTCCACTTT
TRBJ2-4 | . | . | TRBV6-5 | CASLQKQYF | TGTGCCAGCCTGCAGAAACAGTACTTC
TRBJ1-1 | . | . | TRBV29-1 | CSAREDTEAFF | TGCAGCGCGAGGGAGGACACTGAAGCTTTCTTT
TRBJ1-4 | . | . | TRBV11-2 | CASSSGGATNEKLFF | TGTGCCAGCAGCTCCGGTGGAGCAACTAATGAAAAACTGTTTTTT
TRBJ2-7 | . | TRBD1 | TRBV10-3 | CAISEPGTGERDEQYF | TGTGCCATCAGTGAGCCCGGGACAGGGGAAAGAGACGAGCAGTACTTC
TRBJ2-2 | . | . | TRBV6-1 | CASSSYREGTGELFF | TGTGCCAGCAGTTCTTACAGGGAGGGCACCGGGGAGCTGTTTTTT
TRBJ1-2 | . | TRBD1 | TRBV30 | CAWGILNGQGGYTF | TGTGCCTGGGGAATTTTGAACGGACAGGGTGGCTACACCTTC
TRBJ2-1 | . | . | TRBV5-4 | CASSWAAGNRHEQFF | TGTGCCAGCAGCTGGGCCGCTGGTAACCGACATGAGCAGTTCTTC
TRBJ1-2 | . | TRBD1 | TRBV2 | CASSTTTGGTSGYTF | TGTGCCAGCAGTACCACCACAGGGGGCACAAGTGGCTACACCTTC
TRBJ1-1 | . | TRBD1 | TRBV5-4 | CASHSPGTENTEAFF | TGTGCCAGCCACTCGCCCGGGACAGAGAACACTGAAGCTTTCTTT
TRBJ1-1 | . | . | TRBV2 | CASSVDMNTEAFF | TGTGCCAGCAGCGTGGACATGAACACTGAAGCTTTCTTT
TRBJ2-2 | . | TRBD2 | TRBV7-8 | CASSYPRAGGRTGELFF | TGTGCCAGCAGCTATCCGCGAGCGGGGGGACGAACCGGGGAGCTGTTTTTT
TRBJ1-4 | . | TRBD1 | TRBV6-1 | CASRRQGGEKLFF | TGTGCCAGCAGGAGACAGGGGGGGGAAAAACTGTTTTTT
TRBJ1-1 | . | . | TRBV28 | CASSLKRTRGTEAFF | TGTGCCAGCAGTTTAAAGCGGACTCGTGGGACTGAAGCTTTCTTT
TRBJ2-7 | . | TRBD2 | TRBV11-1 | CASSLATTSGGAREQYF | TGTGCCAGCAGCTTAGCCACTACTAGCGGGGGAGCACGCGAGCAGTACTTC
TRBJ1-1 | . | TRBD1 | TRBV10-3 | CAISEGQGYMNTEAFF | TGTGCCATCAGTGAGGGACAGGGATACATGAACACTGAAGCTTTCTTT
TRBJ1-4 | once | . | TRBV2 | CASSDFNEKLFF | TGTGCCAGCAGTGACTTTAATGAAAAACTGTTTTTT
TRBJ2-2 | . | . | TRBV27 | CASGRLRQSSGELFF | TGTGCCAGCGGAAGGTTGCGACAGTCGAGCGGGGAGCTGTTTTTT
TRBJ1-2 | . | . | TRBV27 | CASSFNGGYGYTF | TGTGCCAGCAGTTTCAACGGGGGCTATGGCTACACCTTC
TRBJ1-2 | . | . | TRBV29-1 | CSVESRQKGIYGYTF | TGCAGCGTTGAATCCAGGCAAAAAGGAATATATGGCTACACCTTC
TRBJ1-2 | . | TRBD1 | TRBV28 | CASRPSMTGNYGYTF | TGTGCCAGCAGACCATCTATGACAGGGAACTATGGCTACACCTTC
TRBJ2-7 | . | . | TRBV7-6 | CASSLTAREQYF | TGTGCCAGCAGCTTAACCGCCCGGGAGCAGTACTTC
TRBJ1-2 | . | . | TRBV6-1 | CASKLGSDGYTF | TGTGCCAGCAAGCTGGGGAGCGATGGCTACACCTTC
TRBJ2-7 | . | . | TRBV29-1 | CSVADGTYEQYF | TGCAGCGTAGCGGACGGCACCTACGAGCAGTACTTC
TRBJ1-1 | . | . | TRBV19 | CASSRGGTNTEAFF | TGTGCCAGCAGTCGGGGCGGGACGAACACTGAAGCTTTCTTT
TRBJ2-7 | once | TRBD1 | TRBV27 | CATSTAGGSYEQYF | TGTGCCACCTCGACCGCAGGGGGCTCCTACGAGCAGTACTTC
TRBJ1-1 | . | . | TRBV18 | CASSPDRRNTEAFF | TGTGCCAGCTCACCAGACAGGAGGAACACTGAAGCTTTCTTT
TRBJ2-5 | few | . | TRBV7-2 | CASSLLRGETQYF | TGTGCCAGCAGCCTCCTCCGGGGAGAGACCCAGTACTTC
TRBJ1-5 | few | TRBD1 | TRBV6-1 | CASREDRGGFGGNQPQHF | TGTGCCAGCAGGGAAGACAGGGGAGGATTCGGTGGCAATCAGCCCCAGCATTTT
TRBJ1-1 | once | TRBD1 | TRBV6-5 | CASSTVDRATEAFF | TGTGCCAGCAGTACCGTGGACAGGGCCACTGAAGCTTTCTTT
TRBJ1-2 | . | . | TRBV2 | CASSANNIRSGGYTF | TGTGCCAGCAGTGCGAACAATATCAGGTCAGGAGGCTACACCTTC
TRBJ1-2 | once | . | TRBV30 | CAWSVRAGVNYGYTF | TGTGCCTGGAGTGTACGGGCAGGGGTCAACTATGGCTACACCTTC
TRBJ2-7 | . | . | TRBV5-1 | CASSPSPPYEQYF | TGCGCCAGCAGCCCAAGCCCCCCGTACGAGCAGTACTTC
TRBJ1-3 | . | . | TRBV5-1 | CASSLAPSSGNTIYF | TGCGCCAGCAGCTTGGCACCTAGCTCTGGAAACACCATATATTTT
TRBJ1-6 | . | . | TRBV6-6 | CASSASTIYNSPLHF | TGTGCCAGCAGTGCCTCGACAATATATAATTCACCCCTCCACTTT
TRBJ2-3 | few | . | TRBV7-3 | CASSFGLGGDTQYF | TGTGCCAGCAGCTTCGGACTAGGGGGAGATACGCAGTATTTT
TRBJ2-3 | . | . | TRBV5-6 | CASSPRTFYSTDTQYF | TGTGCCAGCAGCCCCCGCACTTTCTATAGCACAGATACGCAGTATTTT
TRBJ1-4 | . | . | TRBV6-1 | CASSDKTRHYEKLFF | TGTGCCAGCAGTGACAAGACGCGGCATTATGAAAAACTGTTTTTT
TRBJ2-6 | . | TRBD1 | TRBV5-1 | CASSPGQWVAGANVLTF | TGCGCCAGCAGCCCGGGACAGTGGGTCGCTGGGGCCAACGTCCTGACTTTC
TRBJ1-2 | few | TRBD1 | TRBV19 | CASSIRSAGGQNYGYTF | TGTGCCAGTAGTATCCGATCGGCAGGGGGACAGAACTATGGCTACACCTTC
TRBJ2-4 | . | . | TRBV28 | CASSLLVSGAKNIQYF | TGTGCCAGCAGTTTACTAGTATCCGGGGCCAAAAACATTCAGTACTTC
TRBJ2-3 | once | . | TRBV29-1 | CSGGGGYDTQYF | TGCAGCGGCGGAGGGGGCTACGATACGCAGTATTTT
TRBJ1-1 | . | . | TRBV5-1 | CASRLPQGLNTEAFF | TGCGCCAGCAGGTTACCACAGGGCCTGAACACTGAAGCTTTCTTT
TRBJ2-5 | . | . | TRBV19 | CASSMSETQYF | TGTGCCAGTAGTATGTCGGAGACCCAGTACTTC
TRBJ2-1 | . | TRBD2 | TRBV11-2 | CASESGGSEQFF | TGTGCCAGCGAGAGCGGGGGGTCTGAGCAGTTCTTC
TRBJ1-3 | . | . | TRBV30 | CATKDSGNTIYF | TGTGCAACTAAGGACTCTGGAAACACCATATATTTT